A single sample gave rise to the 21 T cell receptor beta chains below, sequenced in a study of technical replicates of blood from a handful of donors. Here immunoSEQ multiplex PCR was the method, and the copy in TCRdb shows in-frame clones only, minus some. This sample has over 60,000 clones; approximately 93% occur once, and the top ten carry 0.2% to 0.3%. Sequencing was performed on T cells isolated from PBMCs. These receptors all stem from a human donor in good health.

This chain joins TRBV2 and TRBJ2-7, with D uncertain. The CDR3 is 11 amino acids. The V gene's germline CDR1 is SNHLY and CDR2 FYNNEI. The V end lost 6 bases, the J end lost 4 bases, and 7 bases lay between the germline ends. The CDR3: CASSPRYEQYF. The DNA of the CDR3 is TGTGCCAGCAGCCCGCGATACGAGCAGTACTTC.

As DNA, the CDR3 is TGTGCCTGGAGTTACAGATTCGGCTACACCTTC. Translated: CAWSYRFGYTF. The chain recombines TRBV30 with TRBJ1-2; D is ambiguous. This CDR3 is built from 11 residues. With 2 bases removed from V and 8 bases from J, the gap between germline ends came to 9 bases. CDR1 is GTSNPN, CDR2 SVGIG, per germline (reference sequence). The full variable domain, rest sourced from reference TRBV30 and TRBJ1-2, is SQTIHQWPATLVQPVGSPLSLECTVEGTSNPNLYWYRQAAGRGLQLLFYSVGIGQISSEVPQNLSASRPQDRQFILSSKKLLLSDSGFYLCAWSYRFGYTFGSGTRLTVV.

The gene calls are TRBV15 and TRBJ2-5; D possibly corresponds to TRBD2 (6 bases). V was pared by 0 bases and J by 5 bases, with 16 bases between. This CDR3 region has 16 residues. CDR1 and CDR2 from the germline V gene are LNHNV and YYDKDF (reference sequence). CDR3 amino acids: CATSRDEVAVPETQYF. The CDR3 coding sequence is TGTGCCACCAGCAGAGATGAGGTAGCGGTTCCGGAGACCCAGTACTTC. Looking up the rest from reference TRBV15 and TRBJ2-5 gives the full variable domain: DAMVIQNPRYQVTQFGKPVTLSCSQTLNHNVMYWYQQKSSQAPKLLFHYYDKDFNNEADTPDNFQSRRPNTSFCFLDIRSPGLGDTAMYLCATSRDEVAVPETQYFGPGTRLLVL.

CDR3 protein: CASSLGVTGMETEAFF. In DNA form, the CDR3 reads TGCGCCAGCAGCTTGGGGGTCACAGGGATGGAGACTGAAGCTTTCTTT. The chain uses TRBV5-1 and TRBJ1-1; possible D gene TRBD1, 6 bases. The germline V gene has CDR1 SGHRS and CDR2 YFSETQ. This CDR3 spans 16 amino acids. V was cut by 0 bases and J by 5 bases, with 17 bases left in between.

This chain joins TRBV6-1 and TRBJ2-7; no reliable D call. CDR1 and CDR2 (germline): MNHNS, SASEGT. Trimming removed 7 bases at V and 3 bases at J, with 10 bases between. The CDR3 is 12 residues long. CDR3 DNA sequence: TGTGCCAGCAATTTTCAGGACTACGAGCAGTACTTC. This codes for CASNFQDYEQYF.

This sequence joins TRBV9 and TRBJ2-5, with D tentatively TRBD2 (6 bases). Per the germline V gene, CDR1 is SGDLS and CDR2 is YYNGEE. There are 14 residues in the CDR3. Trimming cost V 0 bases and J 6 bases, with 12 bases left between them. DNA of the CDR3: TGTGCCAGCAGCGTAGGGGGGGTGAGCCAGACCCAGTACTTC. Translation: CASSVGGVSQTQYF.

V gene TRBV7-9 combines with J gene TRBJ1-4; 9 bases line up with TRBD1. The V gene's germline CDR1 is SEHNR and CDR2 FQNEAQ (reference sequence). The CDR3 runs to 15 residues. Germline trimming cut 2 bases from V and 5 bases from J; bases unmatched to any gene: 3. CDR3 in amino acids: CASSLMTGGNEKLFF. The CDR3 DNA follows: TGTGCCAGCAGCTTAATGACAGGGGGGAATGAAAAACTGTTTTTT.

This clone was counted between two and nine times. The chain links TRBV2 to TRBJ1-5; D perhaps matches TRBD1 (6 bases). The V gene's germline CDR1 is SNHLY and CDR2 FYNNEI. Trimming stripped 6 bases from V and 3 bases from J, with 12 bases between. The CDR3 length is 14 residues. The CDR3, as DNA: TGTGCCAGCAGACCCACAGGGAACAATCAGCCCCAGCATTTT. Its translation is CASRPTGNNQPQHF.

This rearrangement joins TRBV11-2 to TRBJ1-2, with D possibly TRBD1 on 5 matching bases. The CDR3 is 16 residues long. CDR1 and CDR2 from the germline V gene are SGHAT and FQNNGV. With 1 base removed from V and 5 bases from J, the gap between germline ends came to 17 bases. DNA for the CDR3: TGTGCCAGCAGCTTAGTGGAGGGCAGGGTTCCTTATGGCTACACCTTC. Its translation is CASSLVEGRVPYGYTF.

The rearrangement joins TRBV11-2 to TRBJ1-3; D is undetermined. Germline-derived CDR1 and CDR2 are SGHAT and FQNNGV. The CDR3 has 14 amino acids. V dropped 4 bases and J dropped 5 bases, with 12 bases sitting between them. The CDR3 DNA reads as TGTGCCAGCAGCTCGTCGAGTCTAAGAAACACCATATATTTT. Translating gives CASSSSSLRNTIYF.

This clone is a singleton in its sample. The CDR3 DNA sequence: TGTGCCAGTAGTGTCCTACAGGGGGCTCCCCCCAATCAGCCCCAGCATTTT. Residues: CASSVLQGAPPNQPQHF. The chain employs TRBV19 and TRBJ1-5, with TRBD1 matching over 9 bases. The CDR3 is 17 residues long. CDR1 is LNHDA, CDR2 SQIVND, per germline (reference sequence). Trimming took 5 bases from V and 3 from J; bases not matched to a gene: 11.

The CDR3 loop reads CASSAGASHEQYF. CDR3 DNA: TGTGCCAGCAGTGCTGGAGCTTCCCACGAGCAGTACTTC. The chain links TRBV28 to TRBJ2-7; D gene ambiguous. There are 13 residues in the CDR3. Per germline, CDR1 MDHEN and CDR2 SYDVKM. V was clipped by 5 bases and J by 5 bases, with 13 bases between them.

The chain uses TRBV5-1 and TRBJ2-7; 13 bases fit TRBD2. The V gene end was trimmed by 4 bases and the J gene end by 6 bases; junction bases not matched to a gene: 10. CDR1 and CDR2 from the germline V gene are SGHRS and YFSETQ. There are 16 residues in the CDR3. The CDR3 reads CASSLLGLAGDIEQYF. CDR3 nucleotides: TGCGCCAGCAGCCTATTAGGACTAGCGGGAGACATCGAGCAGTACTTC.

The V call is TRBV4-1, the J call TRBJ1-1, with no clear D. Per germline, CDR1 MGHRA and CDR2 YSYEKL. V shed 1 base and J shed 0 bases, with 6 bases lying between them. The CDR3 runs to 14 residues. The CDR3: CASSQVSVNTEAFF. CDR3 DNA sequence: TGCGCCAGCAGCCAAGTCAGTGTGAACACTGAAGCTTTCTTT.

The chain has TRBV10-2 and TRBJ1-1; 7 bases are shared with TRBD1. The germline gives CDR1 WSHSY, CDR2 SAAADI. This CDR3 contains 12 residues. The V and J ends lost 6 bases and 4 bases, in that order; junction bases with no gene match: 2. CDR3 DNA: TGCGCCAGCAGGGGGGACAGCACTGAAGCTTTCTTT. The encoded protein is CASRGDSTEAFF.

This clone was detected only once. The chain has TRBV2 and TRBJ1-1; TRBD1 aligns across 9 bases. The CDR3 covers 15 residues. Germline V gene lookup returns CDR1 SNHLY and CDR2 FYNNEI. Trimming at V came to 7 bases and at J to 1 base, leaving 7 bases not matched to a gene. The CDR3 loop reads CASKGQGRTNTEAFF. The CDR3 DNA reads as TGTGCCAGCAAAGGACAGGGGAGAACGAACACTGAAGCTTTCTTT. The full variable domain, its missing parts supplied by reference TRBV2 and TRBJ1-1, is EPEVTQTPSHQVTQMGQEVILRCVPISNHLYFYWYRQILGQKVEFLVSFYNNEISEKSEIFDDQFSVERPDGSNFTLKIRSTKLEDSAMYFCASKGQGRTNTEAFFGQGTRLTVV.

V is TRBV5-1 and J is TRBJ2-6; D is perhaps TRBD1 (6 bases). Trimming cost V 6 bases and J 4 bases, with 14 bases left between them. The CDR3 has 15 amino acids. CDR1 SGHRS and CDR2 YFSETQ come from the germline V gene. In nucleotides, the CDR3 is TGCGCCAGCACTAGGGACATCTCAGGGGCCAACGTCCTGACTTTC. It translates to CASTRDISGANVLTF.

The V gene is TRBV5-6, the J gene TRBJ2-1, with 7 bases fitting TRBD2. Germline V gene lookup returns CDR1 SGHDT and CDR2 YYEEEE. The CDR3 sequence is 17 residues long. Losses at the gene ends were 2 bases for V and 0 bases for J; bases not matched to a gene: 8. CDR3 sequence: CASSLLSGGGSYNEQFF. In DNA form, the CDR3 reads TGTGCCAGCAGCTTATTATCTGGGGGGGGCTCCTACAATGAGCAGTTCTTC.

The rearrangement joins TRBV5-1 to TRBJ2-1; 7 bases agree with TRBD2. The trim removed 0 bases at V and 9 bases at J, leaving 6 bases unmatched. Looked up from germline, CDR1 is SGHRS and CDR2 is YFSETQ. This CDR3 spans 14 amino acids. The CDR3 spells CASSLDREEGEQFF. The CDR3 DNA reads as TGCGCCAGCAGCTTGGACCGGGAGGAAGGTGAGCAGTTCTTC.

This clone was seen just once. The chain links TRBV4-1 to TRBJ2-1; 11 positions match TRBD2. This CDR3 is 17 amino acids long. Looked up from germline, CDR1 is MGHRA and CDR2 is YSYEKL. The V segment lost 3 bases and the J segment 0 bases; nucleotides outside the gene matches: 4. CDR3 loop: CASSQPGLAGSYNEQFF. In DNA, the CDR3 is TGCGCCAGCAGCCAGCCAGGACTAGCGGGCTCCTACAATGAGCAGTTCTTC.

The gene calls are TRBV10-3 and TRBJ2-7; D is ambiguous. CDR3 length: 15 residues. Between the trimmed V and J ends, which lost 2 bases and 0 bases, there was a span of 11 bases. Per germline, CDR1 ENHRY and CDR2 SYGVKD. The CDR3 is CAISEGPISSYEQYF. The CDR3 region has the DNA TGTGCCATCAGTGAGGGTCCTATTAGCTCCTACGAGCAGTACTTC.